The entry that follows covers one TCR beta chain sequence. Its antigen is as yet unknown. CDR1 and CDR2 (germline): LGHNA, YNFKEQ. V shed 2 bases and J 5 bases; nucleotides not matched to a gene: 8. This CDR3 is 15 amino acids long. The data were obtained in a study of cytomegalovirus exposure and HLA in healthy donors. Study-level points and caveats: Trimming of TCR beta V- and J-genes showed a link, identified in a later analysis, to a missense DCLRE1C variant. By HLA locus, TCR association rates varied in a later analysis, with DRB1 showing the most and HLA-C the fewest. Several top significant clusters appeared, in a later analysis, to be linked to common viral pathogens.

Use of 60 Vbeta and 13 Jbeta primers characterized the PCR. Sequenced by immunoSEQ multiplex PCR; TCRdb stores in-frame clones only, minus some. This sample has about 140,000 clones, with around three quarters found just once. The source material was PBMCs. The sequence derives from a man aged 35 to 55 in good health and CMV-seronegative. The chain uses TRBV4-2 and TRBJ1-1, with 7 bases fitting TRBD1. CDR3 in amino acids: CASSQFIDRVTEAFF. The CDR3 DNA sequence: TGTGCCAGCAGCCAATTTATAGACAGGGTAACTGAAGCTTTCTTT.